Given below is one T cell receptor beta chain in context. The antigen it recognizes is unknown. Qualities for individual bases were not recorded, and no much larger clone is one base off. TCRbeta CDR3 regions were amplified from genomic DNA using the immunoSEQ Assay, a bias-controlled multiplex PCR. The authors' analysis ran thus. The number of nucleated cells in each sample was estimated by amplification of reference gene primers within the assay. To quantify the absolute abundance of each unique TCRbeta CDR3 rearrangement, sequence reads were collapsed and filtered. For each sample, productive Simpson clonality was calculated as the square root of Simpson's diversity index over productive rearrangements. The source is immuneACCESS, and TCRdb retained only in-frame sequences with V and J called. Part of the clones is not carried over; for the studies checked, unresolved V genes explain less than half of this, and the remainder is unexplained. V, J and clone size were drawn from that table, and D and trimming were deduced from the DNA. For this sample there are approximately 100,000 clones; 65% to 90% appear just once. Of the sample, 2% to 3% is held by the ten largest clones.

Enrolling through a virtual design, the prospective study's participants ranged in age from roughly 18 to 89 years and lived across roughly 24 United States geographic areas. Cohort assignment in the prospective study relied on participant-reported clinical history from a screening survey and a study questionnaire. Recovered participants in ImmuneRACE Cohort 3 were defined by two consecutive negative NP/OP PCR tests, clearance by a healthcare professional, or resolution of symptoms. In the prospective study, whole blood, serum and a nasopharyngeal or oropharyngeal swab were collected from each participant by mobile phlebotomists. Prospective study participants could optionally give additional blood draws and questionnaires over an approximately two-month period. Before DNA extraction, prospective study blood samples were shipped either frozen or at room temperature. This record comes from a study of blood T cell repertoires in COVID-19 (dated by TCRdb to 2019 to 2021). Context from the whole study: Collaborator samples came from the United States, Italy and Spain and covered acute and convalescent phases of COVID-19. The prospective study material was composed of cDNA or gDNA derived from T cells, B-cell-depleted T cells, or PBMCs. The dataset comprised deeply sampled blood TCRbeta repertoires from subjects exposed to, actively infected with, or recovered from COVID-19. The repertoires were released in a freely available public database meant as a resource for research on the immune response to SARS-CoV-2. Samples came from the ongoing ImmuneRACE study (first 160 participants) plus 1,254 subjects from 6 global collaborators. Nearly every sample came with metadata listing a de-identified subject ID, COVID-19 status, age in years and sex. Where available, HLA class I and class II types were taken from metadata supplied by the sample provider and were not determined by assay-based typing.

Points the paper makes about the study in general: How much clinical and demographic metadata was included differed by source and by participant, and the metadata was provided uncurated.

The junction carries 16 bases between V and J, which are trimmed by 2 bases and 9 bases respectively. In the germline V gene, CDR1 corresponds to KGHDR and CDR2 to SFDVKD. The CDR3 measures 14 amino acids from cysteine to phenylalanine. Only the CDR3 region is kept as DNA, spanning 42 bases read in frame from base 1. This sequence originates from a woman between 50 and 59 years old who had recovered from COVID-19. Sequencing was done on a sample of PBMCs or T cells enriched from blood (not recorded which). The sequence joins TRBV24-1 to TRBJ2-7; 6 matching bases give a weak D call of TRBD1. The CDR3 loop reads CATSDSRGQLGQYF. The sequence in DNA is TGTGCCACCAGTGATTCGCGAGGACAGTTGGGGCAGTACTTC.